This is a list of T cell receptor beta chains from one sample in a study of yellow fever vaccine responses in identical twins. From the RT-PCR reads, TCRdb called clonotypes with MiXCR, one entry per CDR3 protein. The sample lists 950 to 1,100 distinct CDR3 sequences; over 80% were seen once. Sample: T cells from blood (PBMCs), unsorted or a sorted subset (not recorded which), taken before or after yellow fever vaccination (not recorded which). The receptors derive from a woman in her late teens or twenties who received the yellow fever vaccine. CDR3s include the opening cysteine and the closing phenylalanine or tryptophan. Each record gives: clone size, J gene, V gene, D gene, CDR3 protein, CDR3 DNA. A D gene is named only where the DNA matches it firmly. Clone size is given for some rows only: seen once, a few or many times, or a class if the clone is expanded.

abundance: .
j_gene: TRBJ1-2
v_gene: TRBV5-1
d_gene: .
CDR3aa: CASSLDANYGYTF
CDR3nt: TGCGCCAGCAGCTTGGACGCTAACTATGGCTACACCTTC

abundance: .
j_gene: TRBJ2-1
v_gene: TRBV5-1
d_gene: .
CDR3aa: CASSLVRSAGANEQFF
CDR3nt: TGCGCCAGCAGCTTGGTTCGGTCGGCAGGGGCCAATGAGCAGTTCTTC

abundance: once
j_gene: TRBJ1-6
v_gene: TRBV12-3/TRBV12-4
d_gene: TRBD1
CDR3aa: CASSNGQDPNSPLHF
CDR3nt: TGTGCCAGCAGTAACGGACAGGACCCTAATTCACCCCTCCACTTT

abundance: once
j_gene: TRBJ2-1
v_gene: TRBV20-1
d_gene: .
CDR3aa: CSAWTSGMSNEQFF
CDR3nt: TGCAGTGCCTGGACCAGCGGCATGTCAAATGAGCAGTTCTTC

abundance: .
j_gene: TRBJ1-2
v_gene: TRBV7-9
d_gene: .
CDR3aa: CASSLEAWQEGGYGYTF
CDR3nt: TGTGCCAGCAGCTTAGAAGCATGGCAGGAGGGAGGCTATGGCTACACCTTC

abundance: few
j_gene: TRBJ2-5
v_gene: TRBV2
d_gene: .
CDR3aa: CASSLKDSCF
CDR3nt: TGTGCCAGCAGTTTGAAAGACTCTTGCTTC

abundance: few
j_gene: TRBJ1-1
v_gene: TRBV10-3
d_gene: TRBD1
CDR3aa: CAISQKTGGGTEAFF
CDR3nt: TGTGCCATCAGCCAAAAGACAGGGGGAGGGACTGAAGCTTTCTTT

abundance: .
j_gene: TRBJ2-7
v_gene: TRBV14
d_gene: .
CDR3aa: CASSQVQNEQYF
CDR3nt: TGTGCCAGCAGCCAAGTTCAGAACGAGCAGTACTTC

abundance: .
j_gene: TRBJ2-3
v_gene: TRBV7-6
d_gene: .
CDR3aa: CASRLLGELASDTQYF
CDR3nt: TGTGCCAGCAGATTATTGGGGGAGCTTGCATCAGATACGCAGTATTTT

abundance: .
j_gene: TRBJ1-5
v_gene: TRBV11-3
d_gene: TRBD1
CDR3aa: CASSGTGTAQPQHF
CDR3nt: TGTGCCAGCAGCGGCACCGGGACAGCTCAGCCCCAGCATTTT

abundance: few
j_gene: TRBJ2-5
v_gene: TRBV7-6
d_gene: .
CDR3aa: CASSATPGTETQYF
CDR3nt: TGTGCCAGCAGCGCGACGCCCGGGACGGAGACCCAGTACTTC

abundance: few
j_gene: TRBJ2-1
v_gene: TRBV11-3
d_gene: .
CDR3aa: CASSQRLSDEQFF
CDR3nt: TGTGCCAGCAGCCAGCGGTTGTCGGATGAGCAGTTCTTC

abundance: .
j_gene: TRBJ1-2
v_gene: TRBV20-1
d_gene: TRBD1
CDR3aa: CSASGQGFYGYTF
CDR3nt: TGCAGTGCTAGTGGACAGGGATTCTATGGCTACACCTTC

abundance: .
j_gene: TRBJ1-5
v_gene: TRBV2
d_gene: TRBD1
CDR3aa: CASRGDSSNQPQHF
CDR3nt: TGTGCCAGCAGAGGGGACAGTAGTAATCAGCCCCAGCATTTT

abundance: once
j_gene: TRBJ1-2
v_gene: TRBV6-1
d_gene: .
CDR3aa: CASSDQTTGNYGYTF
CDR3nt: TGTGCCAGCAGTGATCAGACTACAGGGAACTATGGCTACACCTTC

abundance: .
j_gene: TRBJ2-2
v_gene: TRBV10-3
d_gene: .
CDR3aa: CAISESVSGELFF
CDR3nt: TGTGCCATCAGTGAGTCGGTTTCCGGGGAGCTGTTTTTT

abundance: .
j_gene: TRBJ2-7
v_gene: TRBV12-3/TRBV12-4
d_gene: TRBD1
CDR3aa: CASRGEAGGIHEQYF
CDR3nt: TGTGCCAGCAGAGGAGAGGCAGGGGGCATCCACGAGCAGTACTTC

abundance: .
j_gene: TRBJ1-2
v_gene: TRBV19
d_gene: .
CDR3aa: CASTQSRGGGNGYTF
CDR3nt: TGTGCCAGTACCCAATCCCGGGGGGGCGGGAATGGCTACACCTTC

abundance: .
j_gene: TRBJ2-6
v_gene: TRBV12-3/TRBV12-4
d_gene: .
CDR3aa: CASSLGGNGANVLTF
CDR3nt: TGTGCCAGCAGTTTAGGCGGGAATGGGGCCAACGTCCTGACTTTC

abundance: .
j_gene: TRBJ2-7
v_gene: TRBV6-5
d_gene: .
CDR3aa: CASSYSKADYSYEQYF
CDR3nt: TGTGCCAGCAGTTACTCTAAAGCGGACTACTCCTACGAGCAGTACTTC

abundance: once
j_gene: TRBJ1-2
v_gene: TRBV24-1
d_gene: .
CDR3aa: CATSDVDGNYGYTF
CDR3nt: TGTGCCACCAGTGATGTGGACGGCAACTATGGCTACACCTTC

abundance: .
j_gene: TRBJ2-2
v_gene: TRBV14
d_gene: TRBD1
CDR3aa: CASRRQGAIGELFF
CDR3nt: TGTGCCAGCAGGAGACAGGGGGCAATCGGGGAGCTGTTTTTT

abundance: .
j_gene: TRBJ1-2
v_gene: TRBV12-3/TRBV12-4
d_gene: TRBD1
CDR3aa: CASRGTGARGYTF
CDR3nt: TGTGCCAGCAGAGGGACAGGGGCGCGGGGCTACACCTTC

abundance: .
j_gene: TRBJ1-2
v_gene: TRBV11-3
d_gene: TRBD1
CDR3aa: CASSPDRDFGYTF
CDR3nt: TGTGCCAGCAGCCCGGACAGGGACTTTGGCTACACCTTC

abundance: .
j_gene: TRBJ2-4
v_gene: TRBV5-1
d_gene: TRBD1
CDR3aa: CASSPRTGGPKNIQYF
CDR3nt: TGCGCCAGCAGCCCCCGGACAGGGGGCCCCAAAAACATTCAGTACTTC

abundance: .
j_gene: TRBJ1-6
v_gene: TRBV6-1
d_gene: .
CDR3aa: CATGDNVNSPLHF
CDR3nt: TGTGCCACAGGGGACAATGTTAATTCACCCCTCCACTTT

abundance: .
j_gene: TRBJ2-1
v_gene: TRBV4-2
d_gene: TRBD2
CDR3aa: CASSQALLAGAPSSYNEQFF
CDR3nt: TGTGCCAGCAGCCAAGCGTTGTTAGCGGGGGCCCCTAGCTCCTACAATGAGCAGTTCTTC

abundance: .
j_gene: TRBJ1-1
v_gene: TRBV5-1
d_gene: .
CDR3aa: CASRKNTEAFF
CDR3nt: TGCGCTTCTAGGAAAAACACTGAAGCTTTCTTT

abundance: .
j_gene: TRBJ2-2
v_gene: TRBV6-1
d_gene: .
CDR3aa: CASSALLTGELFF
CDR3nt: TGTGCCAGCAGTGCACTCCTCACCGGGGAGCTGTTTTTT

abundance: few
j_gene: TRBJ2-7
v_gene: TRBV29-1
d_gene: .
CDR3aa: CSVVGADTYEQYF
CDR3nt: TGCAGCGTTGTAGGCGCGGACACCTACGAGCAGTACTTC

abundance: .
j_gene: TRBJ2-1
v_gene: TRBV2
d_gene: .
CDR3aa: CASSERLKYNEQFF
CDR3nt: TGTGCCAGCAGTGAAAGACTAAAATACAATGAGCAGTTCTTC

abundance: .
j_gene: TRBJ2-3
v_gene: TRBV19
d_gene: .
CDR3aa: CASSMGRPGTDTQYF
CDR3nt: TGTGCCAGTAGTATGGGACGGCCGGGCACAGATACGCAGTATTTT

abundance: .
j_gene: TRBJ2-7
v_gene: TRBV2
d_gene: .
CDR3aa: CASSEIAPSYEQYF
CDR3nt: TGTGCCAGCAGTGAAATAGCGCCTTCCTACGAGCAGTACTTC

abundance: .
j_gene: TRBJ1-1
v_gene: TRBV15
d_gene: .
CDR3aa: CATRSLTLNTEAFF
CDR3nt: TGTGCCACCAGAAGTCTCACCTTGAACACTGAAGCTTTCTTT

abundance: .
j_gene: TRBJ2-6
v_gene: TRBV15
d_gene: .
CDR3aa: CATSSVAGPYFSGANVLTF
CDR3nt: TGTGCCACCAGCAGTGTCGCAGGGCCCTACTTCTCTGGGGCCAACGTCCTGACTTTC

abundance: .
j_gene: TRBJ2-2
v_gene: TRBV11-1
d_gene: .
CDR3aa: CASLNANTGELFF
CDR3nt: TGTGCCAGCTTGAACGCGAACACCGGGGAGCTGTTTTTT

abundance: .
j_gene: TRBJ2-1
v_gene: TRBV11-3
d_gene: .
CDR3aa: CASSYTADNEQFF
CDR3nt: TGTGCCAGCAGCTACACAGCAGACAATGAGCAGTTCTTC

abundance: .
j_gene: TRBJ1-1
v_gene: TRBV4-2
d_gene: .
CDR3aa: CASSQVPGANTEAFF
CDR3nt: TGTGCCAGCAGCCAAGTCCCGGGAGCGAACACTGAAGCTTTCTTT

abundance: .
j_gene: TRBJ2-7
v_gene: TRBV11-1
d_gene: .
CDR3aa: CASSLFFAGSSYEQYF
CDR3nt: TGTGCCAGCAGCTTATTCTTTGCGGGTAGCTCCTACGAGCAGTACTTC

abundance: .
j_gene: TRBJ2-5
v_gene: TRBV5-1
d_gene: .
CDR3aa: CASSLGSSAVVETQYF
CDR3nt: TGCGCCAGCAGCTTGGGTAGCTCGGCCGTCGTGGAGACCCAGTACTTC

abundance: .
j_gene: TRBJ1-2
v_gene: TRBV5-1
d_gene: TRBD1
CDR3aa: CASSREPGQGSGGYGYTF
CDR3nt: TGCGCCAGCAGCCGAGAACCGGGACAGGGAAGTGGTGGCTATGGCTACACCTTC

abundance: .
j_gene: TRBJ2-1
v_gene: TRBV7-3
d_gene: TRBD2
CDR3aa: CASSLTRESKQLF
CDR3nt: TGTGCCAGCAGCTTAACGCGGGAGAGCAAGCAGTTATTC

abundance: .
j_gene: TRBJ2-1
v_gene: TRBV11-3
d_gene: .
CDR3aa: CASSLDRSGSVYNEQFF
CDR3nt: TGTGCCAGCAGCTTAGATCGGTCGGGGAGCGTCTACAATGAGCAGTTCTTC

abundance: .
j_gene: TRBJ2-1
v_gene: TRBV29-1
d_gene: .
CDR3aa: CSVASYVFQGSNNEQFF
CDR3nt: TGCAGCGTTGCTAGCTATGTTTTTCAAGGTTCCAACAATGAGCAGTTCTTC

abundance: few
j_gene: TRBJ1-1
v_gene: TRBV5-1
d_gene: .
CDR3aa: CASSLPRTAGTEAFF
CDR3nt: TGCGCCAGCAGCCTACCCAGGACAGCCGGAACTGAAGCTTTCTTT

abundance: .
j_gene: TRBJ2-4
v_gene: TRBV12-3/TRBV12-4
d_gene: TRBD1
CDR3aa: CASSLGTGVTNIQYF
CDR3nt: TGTGCCAGCAGTTTAGGGACAGGGGTTACGAACATTCAGTACTTC

abundance: .
j_gene: TRBJ1-2
v_gene: TRBV20-1
d_gene: TRBD1
CDR3aa: CSARARPLAQGNYGYTF
CDR3nt: TGCAGTGCTAGAGCTCGCCCCTTAGCACAGGGGAACTATGGCTACACCTTC